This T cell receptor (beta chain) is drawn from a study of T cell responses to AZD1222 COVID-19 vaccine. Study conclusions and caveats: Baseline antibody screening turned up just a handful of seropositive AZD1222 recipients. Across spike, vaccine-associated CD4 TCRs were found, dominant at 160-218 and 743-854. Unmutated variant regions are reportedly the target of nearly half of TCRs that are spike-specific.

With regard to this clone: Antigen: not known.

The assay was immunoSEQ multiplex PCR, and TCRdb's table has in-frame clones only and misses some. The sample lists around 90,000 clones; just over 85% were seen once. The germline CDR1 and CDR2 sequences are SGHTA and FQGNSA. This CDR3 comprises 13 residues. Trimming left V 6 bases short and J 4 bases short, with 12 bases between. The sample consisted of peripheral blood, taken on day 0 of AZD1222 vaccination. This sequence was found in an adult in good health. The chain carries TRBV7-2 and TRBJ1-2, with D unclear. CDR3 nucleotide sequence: TGTGCCAGCAGTCCCGACGGATCCTATGGCTACACCTTC. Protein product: CASSPDGSYGYTF.